Listed here are 7 T cell receptor beta chains from one sample, sequenced in a study of shared clonotypes between healthy human individuals. TCRdb keeps only in-frame clones here, not all; method: immunoSEQ multiplex PCR. The sample contains some 2.1 million clones, less than 95% of which appear only once. Naive CD8 cells lacked CD45RO, underwent positive selection for CCR7 and left out terminally differentiated effector memory CD45RA+ cells. Sequences were obtained from naive CD8+ T cells sorted from blood. These receptors were collected from a young man in good health.

DNA of the CDR3: TGCGCCAGCAGCGGGAGTGGAGGGGATACGCAGTATTTT. Protein: CASSGSGGDTQYF. This sequence joins TRBV4-1 and TRBJ2-3; TRBD2 is a possible D gene (6 bases). The V end was cut by 5 bases, the J end by 6 bases, with 12 bases between. The germline gives CDR1 MGHRA, CDR2 YSYEKL. The CDR3 has 13 residues.

The chain has TRBV28 and TRBJ1-1, with D possibly being TRBD1 (5 bases). The CDR3 sequence is 16 residues long. Germline assignment: CDR1 MDHEN and CDR2 SYDVKM. Trimming removed 2 bases from V and 3 bases from J, with 16 bases in between. Here the CDR3 reads CASSLNWYMGDTEAFF. CDR3 bases: TGTGCCAGCAGTTTAAATTGGTACATGGGGGACACTGAAGCTTTCTTT. Variable domain in full (rest from reference TRBV28 and TRBJ1-1): DVKVTQSSRYLVKRTGEKVFLECVQDMDHENMFWYRQDPGLGLRLIYFSYDVKMKEKGDIPEGYSVSREKKERFSLILESASTNQTSMYLCASSLNWYMGDTEAFFGQGTRLTVV.

This clone was found once. The rearrangement links TRBV2 to TRBJ2-7; D may be TRBD2 (6 bases). Germline lookup yields CDR1 SNHLY and CDR2 FYNNEI. The CDR3 runs 14 residues. Trimming shortened V by 2 bases and J by 3 bases, and 11 bases separated the two germline ends. Here the CDR3 DNA reads TGTGCCAGCAGTGAATCCGGGGGATACTACGAGCAGTACTTC. Translated: CASSESGGYYEQYF.

Only one count was recorded for this clone. One end of the junction varies from germline; a read error may be responsible. The V and J genes are TRBV4-2 and TRBJ1-2, with 8 bases fitting TRBD1. Germline V gene sequence: CDR1 LGHNA, CDR2 YNFKEQ. The CDR3 length is 15 residues. The CDR3 DNA reads as TGTGCCAGCAGACAAGAGGCACAGGGGGACTATGGCTACACCTTC. Encoded protein: CASRQEAQGDYGYTF.

This clone was detected once. At one end the junction does not follow the germline gene, possibly because of a read error. V usage is TRBV5-1 and J usage is TRBJ2-1; TRBD2 aligns across 9 bases. The CDR3 is 16 residues long. The V gene's germline CDR1 is SGHRS and CDR2 YFSETQ. CDR3 region: CASRFGAGGKNNEQFF. The DNA of the CDR3 is TGCGCCAGCCGCTTTGGGGCGGGAGGGAAGAACAATGAGCAGTTCTTC.

This clone was recorded once. V gene TRBV28 combines with J gene TRBJ2-2; D gene ambiguous. This CDR3 region has 17 residues. The germline CDR1 and CDR2 sequences are MDHEN and SYDVKM. Trimming shortened V by 2 bases and J by 1 base, and 14 bases separated the two germline ends. CDR3 loop: CASSLDPATWNTGELFF. The CDR3 coding sequence is TGTGCCAGCAGTTTAGATCCCGCTACTTGGAACACCGGGGAGCTGTTTTTT. Variable domain in full (rest from reference TRBV28 and TRBJ2-2): DVKVTQSSRYLVKRTGEKVFLECVQDMDHENMFWYRQDPGLGLRLIYFSYDVKMKEKGDIPEGYSVSREKKERFSLILESASTNQTSMYLCASSLDPATWNTGELFFGEGSRLTVL.

This chain links TRBV7-9 with TRBJ1-6, with TRBD1 matching over 10 bases. The CDR3 is 14 amino acids. CDR1 is SEHNR and CDR2 is FQNEAQ in the germline V gene (reference sequence). V trimming: 5 bases; J trimming: 8 bases; junction bases outside the gene matches: 3. CDR3 residues: CASSGGTGDSPLHF. In DNA form, the CDR3 reads TGTGCCAGCAGCGGGGGGACAGGGGATTCACCCCTCCACTTT.